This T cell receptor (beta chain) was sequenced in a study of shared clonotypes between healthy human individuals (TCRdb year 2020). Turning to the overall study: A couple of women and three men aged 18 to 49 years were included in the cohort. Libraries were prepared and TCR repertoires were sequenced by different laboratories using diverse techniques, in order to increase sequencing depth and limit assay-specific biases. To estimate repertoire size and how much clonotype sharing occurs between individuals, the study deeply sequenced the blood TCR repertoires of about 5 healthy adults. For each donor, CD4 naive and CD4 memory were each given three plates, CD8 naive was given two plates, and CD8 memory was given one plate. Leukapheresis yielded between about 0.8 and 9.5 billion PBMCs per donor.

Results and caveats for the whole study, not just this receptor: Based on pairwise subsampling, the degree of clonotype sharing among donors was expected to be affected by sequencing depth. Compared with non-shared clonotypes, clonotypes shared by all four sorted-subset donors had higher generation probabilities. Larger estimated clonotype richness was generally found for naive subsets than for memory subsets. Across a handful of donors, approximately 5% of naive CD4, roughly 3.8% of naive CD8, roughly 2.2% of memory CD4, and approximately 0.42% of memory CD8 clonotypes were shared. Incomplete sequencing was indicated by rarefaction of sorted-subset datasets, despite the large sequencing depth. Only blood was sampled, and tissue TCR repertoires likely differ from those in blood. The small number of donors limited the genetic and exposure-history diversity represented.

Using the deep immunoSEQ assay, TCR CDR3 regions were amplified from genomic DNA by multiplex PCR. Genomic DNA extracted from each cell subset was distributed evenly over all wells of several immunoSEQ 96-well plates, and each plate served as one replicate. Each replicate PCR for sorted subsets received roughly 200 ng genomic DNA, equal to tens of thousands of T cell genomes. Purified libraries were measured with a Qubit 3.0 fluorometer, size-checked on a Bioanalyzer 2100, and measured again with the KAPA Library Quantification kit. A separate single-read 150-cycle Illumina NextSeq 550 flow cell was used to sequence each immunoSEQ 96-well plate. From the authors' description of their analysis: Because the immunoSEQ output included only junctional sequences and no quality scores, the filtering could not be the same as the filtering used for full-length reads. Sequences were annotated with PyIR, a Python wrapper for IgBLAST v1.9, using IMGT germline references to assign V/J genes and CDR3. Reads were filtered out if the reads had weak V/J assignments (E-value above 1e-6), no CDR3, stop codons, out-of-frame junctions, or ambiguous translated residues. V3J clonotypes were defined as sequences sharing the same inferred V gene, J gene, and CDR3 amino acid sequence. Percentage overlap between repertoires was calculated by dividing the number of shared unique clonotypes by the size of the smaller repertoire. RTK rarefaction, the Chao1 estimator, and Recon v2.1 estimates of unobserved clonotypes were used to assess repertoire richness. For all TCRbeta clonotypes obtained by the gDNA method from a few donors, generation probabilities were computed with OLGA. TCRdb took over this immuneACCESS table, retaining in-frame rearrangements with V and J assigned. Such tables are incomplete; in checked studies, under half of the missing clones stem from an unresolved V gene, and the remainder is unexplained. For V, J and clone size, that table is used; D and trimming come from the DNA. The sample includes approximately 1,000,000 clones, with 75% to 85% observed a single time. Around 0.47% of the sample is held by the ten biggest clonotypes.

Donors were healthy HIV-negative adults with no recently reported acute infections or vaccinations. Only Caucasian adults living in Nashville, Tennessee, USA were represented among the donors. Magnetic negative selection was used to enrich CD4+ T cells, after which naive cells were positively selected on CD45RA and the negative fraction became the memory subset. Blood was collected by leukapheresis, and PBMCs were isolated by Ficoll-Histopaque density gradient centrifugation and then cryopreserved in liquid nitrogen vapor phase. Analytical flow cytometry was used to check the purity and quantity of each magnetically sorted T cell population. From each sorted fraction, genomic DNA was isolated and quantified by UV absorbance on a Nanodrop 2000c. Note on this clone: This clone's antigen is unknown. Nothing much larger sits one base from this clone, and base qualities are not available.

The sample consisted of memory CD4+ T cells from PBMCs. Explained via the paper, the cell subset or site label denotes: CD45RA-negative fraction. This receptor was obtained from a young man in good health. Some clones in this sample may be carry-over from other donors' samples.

In nucleotide form, the sequence is TGTGCCAGCAGCCAAGAACAGGGTCCTCTGCAGTATTTT. It encodes CASSQEQGPLQYF. The chain is made from TRBV4-2 and TRBJ2-3; TRBD1 is a weak D gene call, 6 bases matching. V loses 0 bases, J loses 11 bases, and the germline ends lie 12 bases apart. CDR1 and CDR2 (LGHNA, YNFKEQ) derive from the germline V gene. The CDR3 runs 13 residues from the cysteine to the phenylalanine. Only the CDR3 DNA is retained, 39 bases long and in frame from the first base.